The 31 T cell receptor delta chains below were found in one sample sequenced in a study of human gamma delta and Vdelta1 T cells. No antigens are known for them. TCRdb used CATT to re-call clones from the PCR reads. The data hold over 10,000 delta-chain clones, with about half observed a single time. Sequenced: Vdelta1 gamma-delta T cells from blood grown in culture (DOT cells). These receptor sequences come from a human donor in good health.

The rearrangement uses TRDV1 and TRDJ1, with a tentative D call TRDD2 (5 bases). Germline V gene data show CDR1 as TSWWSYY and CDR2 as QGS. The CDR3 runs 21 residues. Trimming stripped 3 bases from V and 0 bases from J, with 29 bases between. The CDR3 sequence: CALGDGRFLYPSTFYTDKLIF. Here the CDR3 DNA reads TGTGCTCTTGGGGACGGGCGGTTCCTGTACCCCTCCACTTTTTACACCGATAAACTCATCTTT.

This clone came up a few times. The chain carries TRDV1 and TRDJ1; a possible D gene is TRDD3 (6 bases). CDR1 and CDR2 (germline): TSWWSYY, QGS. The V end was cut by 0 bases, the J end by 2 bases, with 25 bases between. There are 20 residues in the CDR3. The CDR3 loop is CALGELAEKGGDQRTDKLIF. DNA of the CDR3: TGTGCTCTTGGGGAACTGGCGGAGAAAGGTGGGGATCAGAGGACCGATAAACTCATCTTT.

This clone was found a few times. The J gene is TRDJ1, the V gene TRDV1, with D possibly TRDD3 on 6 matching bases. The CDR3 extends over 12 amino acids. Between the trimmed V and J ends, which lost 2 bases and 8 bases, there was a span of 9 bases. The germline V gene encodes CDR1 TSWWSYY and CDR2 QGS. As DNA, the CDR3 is TGTGCTCTTGGGGAAGTACTGGGAAAACTCATCTTT. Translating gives CALGEVLGKLIF.

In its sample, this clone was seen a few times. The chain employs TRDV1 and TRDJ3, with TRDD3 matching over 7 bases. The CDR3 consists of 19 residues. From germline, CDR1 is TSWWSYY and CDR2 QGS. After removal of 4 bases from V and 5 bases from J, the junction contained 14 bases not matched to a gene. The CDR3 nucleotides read TGTGCTCTTGGGGTTGAGGTGCTGGGGGCTCCGAGGGACACCCGACAGATGTTTTTC. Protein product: CALGVEVLGAPRDTRQMFF.

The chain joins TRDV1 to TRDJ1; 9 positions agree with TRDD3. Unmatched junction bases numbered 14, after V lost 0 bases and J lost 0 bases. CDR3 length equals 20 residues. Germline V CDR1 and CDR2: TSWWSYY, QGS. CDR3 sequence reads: CALGELKGDWGKFYTDKLIF. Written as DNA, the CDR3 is TGTGCTCTTGGGGAACTCAAGGGGGACTGGGGGAAATTCTACACCGATAAACTCATCTTT.

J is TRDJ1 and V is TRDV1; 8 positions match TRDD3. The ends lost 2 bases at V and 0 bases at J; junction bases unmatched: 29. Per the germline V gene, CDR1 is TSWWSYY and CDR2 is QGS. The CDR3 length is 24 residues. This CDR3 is CALGECSSDNKVWGISKYTDKLIF. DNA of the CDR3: TGTGCTCTTGGGGAATGTAGTTCGGACAACAAAGTATGGGGGATTTCCAAGTACACCGATAAACTCATCTTT.

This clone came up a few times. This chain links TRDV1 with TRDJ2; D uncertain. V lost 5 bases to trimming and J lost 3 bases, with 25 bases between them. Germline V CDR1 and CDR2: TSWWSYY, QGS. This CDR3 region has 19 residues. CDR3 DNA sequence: TGTGCTCTTGGGCCCCAGGGGCGGGTGTCGAATCATCTGACAGCACAACTCTTCTTT. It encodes CALGPQGRVSNHLTAQLFF.

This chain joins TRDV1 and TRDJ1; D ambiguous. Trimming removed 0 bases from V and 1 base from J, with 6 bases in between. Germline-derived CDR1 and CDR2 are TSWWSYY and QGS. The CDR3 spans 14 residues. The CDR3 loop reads CALGELPLTDKLIF. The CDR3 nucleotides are TGTGCTCTTGGGGAACTTCCCCTCACCGATAAACTCATCTTT.

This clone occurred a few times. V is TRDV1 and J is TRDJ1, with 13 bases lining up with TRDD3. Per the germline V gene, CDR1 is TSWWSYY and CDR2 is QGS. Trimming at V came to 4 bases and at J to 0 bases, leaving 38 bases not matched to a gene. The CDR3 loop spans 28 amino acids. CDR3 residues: CALGGSLPSPRPTPILGDTRPYTDKLIF. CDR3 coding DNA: TGTGCTCTTGGGGGGTCCCTTCCTAGCCCTCGTCCCACCCCTATACTGGGGGATACGCGCCCGTACACCGATAAACTCATCTTT.

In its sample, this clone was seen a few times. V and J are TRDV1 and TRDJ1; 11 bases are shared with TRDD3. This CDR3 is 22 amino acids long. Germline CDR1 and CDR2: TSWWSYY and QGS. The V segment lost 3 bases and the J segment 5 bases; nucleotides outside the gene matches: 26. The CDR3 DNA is TGTGCTCTTGGGGATCGGAGGGCTCTTCCCGCGCTACTGGGGGATAGGAGTGATAAACTCATCTTT. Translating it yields CALGDRRALPALLGDRSDKLIF.

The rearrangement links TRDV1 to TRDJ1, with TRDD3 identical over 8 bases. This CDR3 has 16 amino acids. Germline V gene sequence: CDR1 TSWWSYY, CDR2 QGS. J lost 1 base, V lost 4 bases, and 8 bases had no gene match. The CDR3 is CALGVRLGAPTDKLIF. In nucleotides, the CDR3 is TGTGCTCTTGGGGTCCGACTGGGGGCTCCCACCGATAAACTCATCTTT.

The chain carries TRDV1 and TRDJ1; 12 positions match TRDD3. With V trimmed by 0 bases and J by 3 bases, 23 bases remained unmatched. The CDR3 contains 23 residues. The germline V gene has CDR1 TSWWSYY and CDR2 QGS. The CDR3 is CALGELPPNFAINWGIPADKLIF. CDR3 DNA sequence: TGTGCTCTTGGGGAACTCCCCCCGAACTTCGCCATAAACTGGGGGATACCGGCCGATAAACTCATCTTT.

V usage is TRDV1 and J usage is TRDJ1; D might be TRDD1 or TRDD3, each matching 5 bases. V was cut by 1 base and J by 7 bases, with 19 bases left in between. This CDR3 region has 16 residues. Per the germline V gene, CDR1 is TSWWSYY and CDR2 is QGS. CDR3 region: CALGEPLPNSTGKLIF. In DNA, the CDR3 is TGTGCTCTTGGGGAACCTCTCCCCAATAGCACTGGTAAACTCATCTTT.

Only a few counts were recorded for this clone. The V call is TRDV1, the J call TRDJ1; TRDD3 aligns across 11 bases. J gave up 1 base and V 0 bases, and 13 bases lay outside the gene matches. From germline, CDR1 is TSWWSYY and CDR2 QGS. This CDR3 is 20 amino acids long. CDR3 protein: CALGELPKWGIRGGTDKLIF. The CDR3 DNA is TGTGCTCTTGGGGAACTCCCTAAGTGGGGGATACGCGGAGGCACCGATAAACTCATCTTT.

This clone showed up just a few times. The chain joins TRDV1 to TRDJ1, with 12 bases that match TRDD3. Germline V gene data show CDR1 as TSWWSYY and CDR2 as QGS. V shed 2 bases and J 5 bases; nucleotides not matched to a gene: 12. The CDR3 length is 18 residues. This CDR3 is CALGELTDWGIPVDKLIF. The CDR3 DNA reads TGTGCTCTTGGGGAATTGACTGACTGGGGGATACCCGTTGATAAACTCATCTTT.

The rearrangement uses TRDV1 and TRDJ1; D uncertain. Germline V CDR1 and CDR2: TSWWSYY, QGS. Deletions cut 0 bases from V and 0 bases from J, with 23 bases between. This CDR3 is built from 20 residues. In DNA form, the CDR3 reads TGTGCTCTTGGGGAACTAAAATCACACGCCCTGTATCTCAACACCGATAAACTCATCTTT. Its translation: CALGELKSHALYLNTDKLIF.

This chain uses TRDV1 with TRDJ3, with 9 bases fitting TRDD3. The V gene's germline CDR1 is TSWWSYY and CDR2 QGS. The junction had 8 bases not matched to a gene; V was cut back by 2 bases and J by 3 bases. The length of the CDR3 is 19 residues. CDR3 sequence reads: CALGESRGYAGWDTRQMFF. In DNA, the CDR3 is TGTGCTCTTGGGGAATCTCGGGGATACGCGGGCTGGGACACCCGACAGATGTTTTTC.

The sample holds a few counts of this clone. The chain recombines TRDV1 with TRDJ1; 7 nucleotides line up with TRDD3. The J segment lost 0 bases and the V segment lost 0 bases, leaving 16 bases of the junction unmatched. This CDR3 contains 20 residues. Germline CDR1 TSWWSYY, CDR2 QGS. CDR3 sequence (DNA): TGTGCTCTTGGGGAACTTAGGGGCTGGGGGCCAAACCCGTACACCGATAAACTCATCTTT. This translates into CALGELRGWGPNPYTDKLIF.

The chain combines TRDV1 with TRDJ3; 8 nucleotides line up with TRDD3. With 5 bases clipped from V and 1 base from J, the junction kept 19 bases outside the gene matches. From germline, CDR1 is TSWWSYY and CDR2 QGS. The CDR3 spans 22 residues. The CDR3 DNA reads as TGTGCTCTTGGGTCATTCCCCCGACTTACTGGGGGTCCGTCCTGGGACACCCGACAGATGTTTTTC. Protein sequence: CALGSFPRLTGGPSWDTRQMFF.

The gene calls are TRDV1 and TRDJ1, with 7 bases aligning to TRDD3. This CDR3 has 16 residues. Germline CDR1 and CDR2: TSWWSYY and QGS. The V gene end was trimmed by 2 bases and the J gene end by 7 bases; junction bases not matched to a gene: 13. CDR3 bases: TGTGCTCTTGGGGAATTTTTTTACGGGGGATTGGGTAAACTCATCTTT. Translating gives CALGEFFYGGLGKLIF.

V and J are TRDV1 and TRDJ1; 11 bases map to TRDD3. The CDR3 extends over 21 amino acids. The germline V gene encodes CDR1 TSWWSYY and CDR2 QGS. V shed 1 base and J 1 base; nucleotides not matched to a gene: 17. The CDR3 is CALGERPPFWGIPGGTDKLIF. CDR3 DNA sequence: TGTGCTCTTGGGGAACGGCCCCCCTTCTGGGGGATACCAGGGGGCACCGATAAACTCATCTTT.

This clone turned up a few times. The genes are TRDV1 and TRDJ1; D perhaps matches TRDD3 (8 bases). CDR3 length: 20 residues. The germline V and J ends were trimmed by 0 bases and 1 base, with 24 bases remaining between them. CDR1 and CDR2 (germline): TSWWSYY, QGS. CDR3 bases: TGTGCTCTTGGGGAACTTTTCCTACAAAAGGGGGATAAAGGCACCGATAAACTCATCTTT. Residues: CALGELFLQKGDKGTDKLIF.

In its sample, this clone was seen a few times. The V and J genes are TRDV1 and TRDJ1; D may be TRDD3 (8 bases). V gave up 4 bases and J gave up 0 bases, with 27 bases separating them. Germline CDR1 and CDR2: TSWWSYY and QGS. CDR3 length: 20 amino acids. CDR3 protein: CALGAFLMGDGPLYTDKLIF. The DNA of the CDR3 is TGTGCTCTTGGGGCCTTCCTTATGGGGGATGGACCCTTATACACCGATAAACTCATCTTT.

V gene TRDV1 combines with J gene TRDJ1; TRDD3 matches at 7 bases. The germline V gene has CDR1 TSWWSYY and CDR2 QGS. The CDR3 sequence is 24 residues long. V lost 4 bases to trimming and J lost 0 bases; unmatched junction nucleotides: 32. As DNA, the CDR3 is TGTGCTCTTGGGGGTACTATCTTTCCTGGGGATAGGGCCAGTTTTTCGGCGTACACCGATAAACTCATCTTT. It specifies CALGGTIFPGDRASFSAYTDKLIF.

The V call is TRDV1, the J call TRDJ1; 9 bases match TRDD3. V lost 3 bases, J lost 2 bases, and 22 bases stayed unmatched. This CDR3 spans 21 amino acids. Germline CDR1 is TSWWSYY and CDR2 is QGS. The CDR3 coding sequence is TGTGCTCTTGGGGACCCCCGGGCGTCCTACGGCTGGGGGATGGATACCGATAAACTCATCTTT. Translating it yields CALGDPRASYGWGMDTDKLIF.

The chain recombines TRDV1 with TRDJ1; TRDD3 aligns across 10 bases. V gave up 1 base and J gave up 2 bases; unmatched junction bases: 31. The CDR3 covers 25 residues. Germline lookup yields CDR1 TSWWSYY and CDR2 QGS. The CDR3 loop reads CALGEPLYSQPRRPSPGDTTDKLIF. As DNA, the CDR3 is TGTGCTCTTGGGGAACCCTTATACTCGCAGCCTCGCCGGCCCTCGCCGGGGGATACGACCGATAAACTCATCTTT.

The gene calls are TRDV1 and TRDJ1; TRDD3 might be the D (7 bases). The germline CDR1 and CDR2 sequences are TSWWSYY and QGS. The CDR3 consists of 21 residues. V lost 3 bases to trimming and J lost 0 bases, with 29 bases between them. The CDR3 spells CALGELLPVRWGKPYTDKLIF. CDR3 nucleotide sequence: TGTGCTCTTGGGGAGCTCCTACCCGTACGGTGGGGGAAGCCGTACACCGATAAACTCATCTTT.

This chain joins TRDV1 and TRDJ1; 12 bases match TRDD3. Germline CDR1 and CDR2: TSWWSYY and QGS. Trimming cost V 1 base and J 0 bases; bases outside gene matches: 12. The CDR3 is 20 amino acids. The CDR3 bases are TGTGCTCTTGGGGAACCTTCTTTCCTGGGGGATACGGTCTACACCGATAAACTCATCTTT. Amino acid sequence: CALGEPSFLGDTVYTDKLIF.

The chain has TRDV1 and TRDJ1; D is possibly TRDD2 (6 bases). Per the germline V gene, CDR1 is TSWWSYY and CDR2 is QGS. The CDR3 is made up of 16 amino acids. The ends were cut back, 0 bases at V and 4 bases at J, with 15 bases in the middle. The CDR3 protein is CALGELPTSVVDKLIF. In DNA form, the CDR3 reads TGTGCTCTTGGGGAACTTCCTACGTCGGTGGTCGATAAACTCATCTTT.

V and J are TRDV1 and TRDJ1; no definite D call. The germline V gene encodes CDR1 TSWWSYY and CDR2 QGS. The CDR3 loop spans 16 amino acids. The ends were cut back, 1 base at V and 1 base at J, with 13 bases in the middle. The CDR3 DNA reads TGTGCTCTTGGGGAACAGGCCCGACCGGGCACCGATAAACTCATCTTT. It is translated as CALGEQARPGTDKLIF.

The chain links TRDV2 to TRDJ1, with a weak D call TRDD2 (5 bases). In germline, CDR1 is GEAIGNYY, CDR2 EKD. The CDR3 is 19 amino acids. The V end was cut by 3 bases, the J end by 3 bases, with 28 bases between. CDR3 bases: TGTGCCTGTGACCCTACTTCACCTCGCAGATTTTGCCGTGCCGATAAACTCATCTTT. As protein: CACDPTSPRRFCRADKLIF.